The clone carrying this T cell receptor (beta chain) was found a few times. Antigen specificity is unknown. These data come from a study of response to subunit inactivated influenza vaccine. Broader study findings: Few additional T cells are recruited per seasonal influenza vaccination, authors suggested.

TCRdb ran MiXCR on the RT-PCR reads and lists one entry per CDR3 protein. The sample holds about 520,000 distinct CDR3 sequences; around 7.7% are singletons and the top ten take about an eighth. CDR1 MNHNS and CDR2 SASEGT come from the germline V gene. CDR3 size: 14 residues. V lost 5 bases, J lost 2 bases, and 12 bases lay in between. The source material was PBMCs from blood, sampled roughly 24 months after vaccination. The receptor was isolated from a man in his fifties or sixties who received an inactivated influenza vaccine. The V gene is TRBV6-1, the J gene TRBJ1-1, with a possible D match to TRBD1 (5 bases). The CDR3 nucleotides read TGTGCCAGCAGTCGGGGCTACCCTAACACTGAAGCTTTCTTT. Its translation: CASSRGYPNTEAFF.